Described below is a single T cell receptor beta chain sequence and its context. This CDR3 spans 13 amino acids. The V gene's germline CDR1 is MGHDK and CDR2 SYGVNS. After removal of 6 bases from V and 7 bases from J, the junction contained 6 bases not matched to a gene. This sample stems from a study of cytomegalovirus exposure and HLA in healthy donors. 60 Vbeta and 13 Jbeta primers were used in PCR. Generated by immunoSEQ multiplex PCR, the TCRdb table keeps only in-frame clones and is missing some. This sample has 50,000 to 65,000 clones, with approximately 75% found just once. V gene TRBV25-1 combines with J gene TRBJ1-2, with TRBD1 identical over 9 bases. This receptor was taken from a woman younger than 45 in good health and CMV-seronegative. Sequenced: PBMCs. The CDR3 DNA reads TGTGCCAGCAGCGGACAGGGGTATGGTGGCTACACCTTC. It codes for CASSGQGYGGYTF.